This T cell receptor (beta chain) originates from a study of response to subunit inactivated influenza vaccine. TCRdb passed the RT-PCR reads through MiXCR, listing each CDR3 protein once. Of around 710,000 distinct CDR3 sequences in the sample, 11% to 15% were seen once. General study points: Each seasonal influenza vaccination, the authors suggested, recruits few new T cells.

This clonotype was recorded a few times. Its specificity is not known. Trimming at V came to 4 bases and at J to 7 bases, leaving 14 bases not matched to a gene. Germline V gene sequence: CDR1 SGHAT, CDR2 FQNNGV. The CDR3 has 18 residues. This clonotype was sampled from a man between 45 and 60 years old who received an inactivated influenza vaccine. Sequencing used PBMCs from blood, obtained 14 days before vaccination. The V call is TRBV11-2, the J call TRBJ2-1; 12 bases line up with TRBD2. This CDR3 is CASSSSPGLAGSLNEQFF. The CDR3 DNA sequence: TGTGCCAGCAGCTCCTCGCCAGGACTAGCGGGATCTCTGAATGAGCAGTTCTTC.